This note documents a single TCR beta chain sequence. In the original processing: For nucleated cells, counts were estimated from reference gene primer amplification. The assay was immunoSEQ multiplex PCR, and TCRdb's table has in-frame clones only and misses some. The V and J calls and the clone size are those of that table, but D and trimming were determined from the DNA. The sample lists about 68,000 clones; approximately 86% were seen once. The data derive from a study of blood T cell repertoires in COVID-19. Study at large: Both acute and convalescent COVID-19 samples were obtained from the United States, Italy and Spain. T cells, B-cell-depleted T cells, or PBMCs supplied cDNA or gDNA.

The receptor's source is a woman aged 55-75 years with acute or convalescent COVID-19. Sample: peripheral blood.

The CDR3 region has the DNA TGTGCCAGCTCACCTCTCCCCAGCAGGGGCACAGATACGCAGTATTTT. This codes for CASSPLPSRGTDTQYF. The gene calls are TRBV18 and TRBJ2-3; a weak D match, TRBD1 (5 bases). In germline, CDR1 is KGHSH, CDR2 LQKENI. V was trimmed by 3 bases and J by 1 base, leaving 14 bases between them. This CDR3 spans 16 amino acids.